This note documents a single T cell receptor beta chain sequence. Its matching antigen is unknown. This sample was included in a study of response to subunit inactivated influenza vaccine. TCRdb re-called the RT-PCR reads with MiXCR, one entry per CDR3 protein. The table shows around 650,000 distinct CDR3 sequences, with around 14% occurring only once. Study observations and caveats: The authors proposed limited new T cell recruitment per seasonal influenza vaccination.

Losses at the gene ends were 1 base for V and 0 bases for J; bases not matched to a gene: 1. Germline V gene lookup returns CDR1 MGHRA and CDR2 YSYEKL. This CDR3 contains 15 residues. J is TRBJ1-2 and V is TRBV4-1; 8 bases agree with TRBD1. This TCR derives from a man in his fifties or sixties who received an inactivated influenza vaccine. Here the sequenced sample was PBMCs from blood, taken 12 days after vaccination. CDR3 sequence: CASSQGTGSNYGYTF. The CDR3 coding sequence is TGCGCCAGCAGCCAAGGGACAGGGTCTAACTATGGCTACACCTTC.